This TCR beta chain was retrieved from a study of blood T cell repertoires in COVID-19. Study overall: Sites across the United States, Italy and Spain contributed samples from acute and convalescent COVID-19. PBMCs, B-cell-depleted T cells, or T cells were the source of the cDNA or gDNA that made up the material.

The authors' processing: From reference gene primer amplification, estimates of nucleated cell counts were derived. Here immunoSEQ multiplex PCR was the method, and the copy in TCRdb shows in-frame clones only, minus some. V, J and clone size were drawn from that table, and D and trimming were deduced from the DNA. Of 250,000 to 350,000 clones in the sample, roughly 90% are singletons; the top ten hold under 8%. The sample holds one count of this clone. Germline CDR1 reads LGHNA; CDR2 reads YSLEER. The CDR3 loop spans 15 amino acids. V was clipped by 0 bases and J by 3 bases, with 12 bases between them.

This receptor was taken from a man younger than 30 who had recovered from COVID-19. The gene calls are TRBV4-3 and TRBJ2-7, with D possibly TRBD2 on 5 matching bases. Sample: peripheral blood. CDR3 amino acids: CASSQDSGEYYEQYF. As DNA, the CDR3 is TGCGCCAGCAGCCAAGATAGTGGGGAGTACTACGAGCAGTACTTC.